This TCR beta chain is drawn from a study of shared clonotypes between healthy human individuals. About the study: Contributing individuals were two females and a few males aged 18 to 49. Researchers assigned three CD4 naive, three CD4 memory, two CD8 naive and one CD8 memory plate to each donor.

As for this clone: Its antigen is not identified. Other nucleotide sequences in the sample specify the same CDR3.

Study-wide points: Naive subsets tended to show greater estimated richness than memory subsets. Sorted-subset sequencing was shown by rarefaction to be incomplete despite large depth.

Naive CD8 cells comprised CD45RO-negative, CCR7-positively selected cells, excluding terminally differentiated effector memory CD45RA+ cells. Measured with immunoSEQ multiplex PCR; TCRdb has only the in-frame clones, and not every one. The sample has 2 million to 2.5 million clones, less than 95% seen once; the top ten hold roughly 1%. Germline lookup yields CDR1 MDHEN and CDR2 SYDVKM. J was trimmed by 5 bases and V by 1 base; bases with no gene match: 3. The CDR3 has 14 amino acids. The V call is TRBV28, the J call TRBJ2-5; 8 positions match TRBD2. The TCR originated in a man between 18 and 29 years old in good health. Sample: naive CD8+ T cells sorted from blood. Here the CDR3 reads CASSLSGLGETQYF. The DNA for the CDR3 is TGTGCCAGCAGTTTATCGGGACTAGGGGAGACCCAGTACTTC. Variable domain in full (rest from reference TRBV28 and TRBJ2-5): DVKVTQSSRYLVKRTGEKVFLECVQDMDHENMFWYRQDPGLGLRLIYFSYDVKMKEKGDIPEGYSVSREKKERFSLILESASTNQTSMYLCASSLSGLGETQYFGPGTRLLVL.